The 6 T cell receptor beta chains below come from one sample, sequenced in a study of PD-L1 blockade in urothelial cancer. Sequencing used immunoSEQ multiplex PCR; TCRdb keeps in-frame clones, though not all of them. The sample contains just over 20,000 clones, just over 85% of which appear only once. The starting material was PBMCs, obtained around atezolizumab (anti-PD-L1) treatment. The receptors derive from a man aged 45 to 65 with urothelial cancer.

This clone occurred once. The DNA of the CDR3 is TGTGCCAGCAGCTTAAAGGGGACTAGCGGAGCAGATACGCAGTATTTT. This gives the protein CASSLKGTSGADTQYF. V and J are TRBV7-3 and TRBJ2-3, with TRBD2 identical over 11 bases. With 1 base clipped from V and 4 bases from J, the junction kept 4 bases outside the gene matches. The germline V gene has CDR1 SGHTA and CDR2 FQGTGA. The CDR3 has 16 residues.

The CDR3 DNA follows: TGTGCCAGCAGCGCATCGAGGGGGTCCACAGATACGCAGTATTTT. Its protein is CASSASRGSTDTQYF. The rearrangement uses TRBV11-2 and TRBJ2-3, with a weak D call TRBD1 (6 bases). With 5 bases removed from V and 2 bases from J, the gap between germline ends came to 14 bases. The CDR3 runs to 15 residues. Germline V CDR1 and CDR2: SGHAT, FQNNGV.

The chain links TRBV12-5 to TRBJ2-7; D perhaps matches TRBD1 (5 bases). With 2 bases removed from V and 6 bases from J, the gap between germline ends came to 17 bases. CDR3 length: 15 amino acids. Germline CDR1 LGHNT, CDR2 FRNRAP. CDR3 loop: CASGLSTGRVPEQYF. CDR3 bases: TGTGCTAGTGGTTTGTCCACAGGCAGGGTACCCGAGCAGTACTTC.

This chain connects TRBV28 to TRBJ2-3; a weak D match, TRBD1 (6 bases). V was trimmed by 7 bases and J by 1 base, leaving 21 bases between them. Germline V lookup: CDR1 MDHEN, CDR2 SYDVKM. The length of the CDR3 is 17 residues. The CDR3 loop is CASTLSWSKGGTDTQYF. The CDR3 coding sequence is TGTGCCAGCACCCTGAGTTGGTCTAAGGGGGGCACAGATACGCAGTATTTT.

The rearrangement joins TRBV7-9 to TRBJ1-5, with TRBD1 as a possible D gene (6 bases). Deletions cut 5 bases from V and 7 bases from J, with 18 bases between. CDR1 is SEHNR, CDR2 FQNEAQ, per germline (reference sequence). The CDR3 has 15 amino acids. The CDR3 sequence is CASSEGDTRGQPQHF. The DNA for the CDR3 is TGTGCCAGCAGCGAAGGGGACACTCGCGGGCAGCCCCAGCATTTT.

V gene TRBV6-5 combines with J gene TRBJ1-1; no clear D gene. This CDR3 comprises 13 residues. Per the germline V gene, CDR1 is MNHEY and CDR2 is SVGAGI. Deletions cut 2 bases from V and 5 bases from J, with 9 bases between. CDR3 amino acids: CASSYRGRTEAFF. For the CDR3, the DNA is TGTGCCAGCAGTTACCGTGGGAGGACTGAAGCTTTCTTT.